Below, one T cell receptor (beta chain) is given with its context. Its specificity is not known. Per germline, CDR1 SGDLS and CDR2 YYNGEE. Trimming took 5 bases from V and 5 from J, leaving 16 bases between them. CDR3 length: 14 residues. This sample is part of a study of beta chain features in type 1 diabetes. About the research overall: Patient and healthy donor groups were alike in age, gender and cell yields. Study-wide results and limits: People with Type 1 diabetes carried modestly yet significantly shorter TCRB CDR3s in all four CD4+ subsets. Type 1 diabetes patients had VDJ junctions that carried fewer insertions and more deletions.

As every portion of the isolated RNA was reverse transcribed, the sequencing read expressed TCRB transcripts. TCRdb's table, derived via immunoSEQ multiplex PCR, lists solely in-frame clones and lacks some. This sample has 93,000 or so clones, with 25% to 35% found just once. All sorted populations exceeded 98% purity. What was sequenced was central memory CD4+ T cells from blood. V is TRBV9 and J is TRBJ1-2, with D maybe TRBD1 (5 bases). This TCR was recovered from a woman aged 18-29 years with type 1 diabetes. CDR3 protein: CASSDPRQLYGYTF. In nucleotides, the CDR3 is TGTGCCAGCAGTGACCCTCGACAGTTATATGGCTACACCTTC. Variable domain in full (rest from reference TRBV9 and TRBJ1-2): DSGVTQTPKHLITATGQRVTLRCSPRSGDLSVYWYQQSLDQGLQFLIQYYNGEERAKGNILERFSAQQFPDLHSELNLSSLELGDSALYFCASSDPRQLYGYTFGSGTRLTVV.